Presented here are 16 T cell receptor beta chains from one specimen sequenced in a study of shared clonotypes between healthy human individuals. Assay: immunoSEQ multiplex PCR; the TCRdb copy retains only in-frame clones and omits some. The data show about 710,000 clones, roughly 72% seen once. The source material was memory CD4+ T cells sorted from blood. As for subset: CD45RA-negative fraction. These receptors all stem from a woman under 40 in good health.

This sequence joins TRBV4-1 and TRBJ2-7; 8 nucleotides align to TRBD1. J lost 6 bases, V lost 1 base, and 11 bases had no gene match. The germline V gene has CDR1 MGHRA and CDR2 YSYEKL. The CDR3 is made up of 16 amino acids. CDR3 loop: CASSQAVGQGLFEQYF. The CDR3 DNA follows: TGCGCCAGCAGCCAAGCGGTAGGACAGGGCCTTTTCGAGCAGTACTTC.

The chain uses TRBV28 and TRBJ2-1, with TRBD1 identical over 7 bases. Germline lookup yields CDR1 MDHEN and CDR2 SYDVKM. The CDR3 has 14 residues. Losses at the gene ends were 8 bases for V and 6 bases for J; bases not matched to a gene: 10. CDR3 amino acids: CASQRGGFFNEQFF. CDR3 bases: TGTGCCAGCCAGAGAGGGGGCTTCTTCAATGAGCAGTTCTTC.

The V call is TRBV29-1, the J call TRBJ2-7; 7 bases line up with TRBD1. Trimming took 6 bases from V and 6 from J; bases not matched to a gene: 14. Germline V gene lookup returns CDR1 SQVTM and CDR2 ANQGSEA. The CDR3 loop spans 14 amino acids. The CDR3 DNA sequence: TGCAGCGTCAGAACCGACAGGGTTTCTGGCGAGCAGTACTTC. It encodes CSVRTDRVSGEQYF.

CDR3: CASSLGQGATGANVLTF. CDR3 bases: TGTGCCAGCAGCTTGGGGCAGGGGGCTACTGGGGCCAACGTCCTGACTTTC. The rearrangement uses TRBV5-6 and TRBJ2-6; TRBD1 matches at 8 bases. The V segment lost 0 bases and the J segment 2 bases; nucleotides outside the gene matches: 4. The CDR3 length is 17 residues. The germline V gene encodes CDR1 SGHDT and CDR2 YYEEEE.

This rearrangement joins TRBV19 to TRBJ1-4, with D possibly being TRBD1 (6 bases). CDR3 length: 14 amino acids. The V gene's germline CDR1 is LNHDA and CDR2 SQIVND (reference sequence). V gave up 3 bases and J gave up 8 bases, with 13 bases separating them. Written as DNA, the CDR3 is TGTGCCAGTAGTATGGAGGGGGTCAGCGAAAAACTGTTTTTT. Its translation: CASSMEGVSEKLFF.

This chain links TRBV6-5 with TRBJ1-4; 7 positions agree with TRBD1. V lost 2 bases and J lost 4; bases outside the gene matches: 7. The CDR3 covers 16 residues. Germline CDR1 MNHEY, CDR2 SVGAGI. The CDR3 is CASSYPRTGLNEKLFF. Written as DNA, the CDR3 is TGTGCCAGCAGTTACCCCCGGACAGGCCTTAATGAAAAACTGTTTTTT.

This clone was detected a few times. The V and J genes are TRBV5-6 and TRBJ1-1, with 9 bases lining up with TRBD1. CDR1 is SGHDT and CDR2 is YYEEEE in the germline V gene. CDR3 length equals 13 residues. The V gene end was trimmed by 5 bases and the J gene end by 5 bases; junction bases not matched to a gene: 4. The CDR3 region has the DNA TGTGCCAGCAGGGGGACAGGGCGGACTGAAGCTTTCTTT. This sequence encodes CASRGTGRTEAFF.

The chain uses TRBV6-5 and TRBJ2-2; D gene ambiguous. CDR1 MNHEY and CDR2 SVGAGI come from the germline V gene. Between the trimmed V and J ends, which lost 1 base and 6 bases, there was a span of 12 bases. This CDR3 region has 15 residues. CDR3 residues: CASSYYRTLAGELFF. The CDR3, as DNA: TGTGCCAGCAGTTACTATCGGACGCTCGCCGGGGAGCTGTTTTTT.

The V gene is TRBV28, the J gene TRBJ1-2; 9 bases map to TRBD1. V lost 6 bases and J lost 6; bases outside the gene matches: 17. CDR3 length equals 17 residues. Germline V gene lookup returns CDR1 MDHEN and CDR2 SYDVKM. The CDR3 spells CASRTPGQGPHGDGYTF. The CDR3 DNA follows: TGTGCCAGCAGGACACCGGGACAGGGCCCCCACGGGGATGGCTACACCTTC.

DNA for the CDR3: TGTGCCAGCAGCTTTAGACAGGGGGCTTTTGGCTACACCTTC. Its translation is CASSFRQGAFGYTF. The J gene is TRBJ1-2, the V gene TRBV5-8; 10 bases map to TRBD1. Trimming took 2 bases from V and 7 from J; bases not matched to a gene: 5. CDR3 length: 14 residues. Germline values: CDR1 SGHTS, CDR2 YDEGEE.

The rearrangement uses TRBV18 and TRBJ2-3, with 8 bases lining up with TRBD2. The CDR3 runs to 15 residues. From germline, CDR1 is KGHSH and CDR2 LQKENI. V was pared by 4 bases and J by 0 bases, with 3 bases of the junction left unmatched. The chain's CDR3 is CASSQRESSTDTQYF. The DNA for the CDR3 is TGTGCCAGCTCACAGCGGGAGTCAAGCACAGATACGCAGTATTTT.

This clone was picked up a small number of times. The rearrangement uses TRBV19 and TRBJ1-1, with TRBD1 identical over 10 bases. CDR1 is LNHDA, CDR2 SQIVND, per germline (reference sequence). J lost 0 bases, V lost 8 bases, and 18 bases had no gene match. This CDR3 region has 19 residues. CDR3 sequence reads: CASSTGTGVFRGMNTEAFF. Here the CDR3 DNA reads TGTGCCAGTTCTACCGGGACAGGGGTCTTCCGAGGAATGAACACTGAAGCTTTCTTT.

The rearrangement links TRBV28 to TRBJ2-2, with 13 bases matching TRBD2. Germline loops: CDR1 MDHEN, CDR2 SYDVKM. V shed 6 bases, J shed 6 bases, and the junction held 10 bases outside the gene matches. This CDR3 is 17 amino acids long. DNA for the CDR3: TGTGCCAGCAGATCCGGACTAGCGGGAGTTTTCGCCGGGGAGCTGTTTTTT. This sequence encodes CASRSGLAGVFAGELFF.

V and J are TRBV7-8 and TRBJ1-1, with D unresolved. The CDR3 is 14 amino acids. Trimming shortened V by 5 bases and J by 12 bases, and 22 bases separated the two germline ends. CDR1 and CDR2 from the germline V gene are SGHVS and FQNEAQ. For the CDR3, the DNA is TGTGCCAGCAGCCCTATCCAGGAGCCGGCAGGATCTTTCTTT. Translation gives CASSPIQEPAGSFF. The full variable domain, rest sourced from reference TRBV7-8 and TRBJ1-1, is GAGVSQSPRYKVAKRGQDVALRCDPISGHVSLFWYQQALGQGPEFLTYFQNEAQLDKSGLPSDRFFAERPEGSVSTLKIQRTQQEDSAVYLCASSPIQEPAGSFFGQGTRLTVV.

The CDR3 spells CASSYKPDRMNTEAFF. The CDR3 DNA reads TGCGCCAGCAGCTATAAGCCGGACCGCATGAACACTGAAGCTTTCTTT. The chain carries TRBV5-1 and TRBJ1-1, with D hard to call. This CDR3 has 16 amino acids. In germline, CDR1 is SGHRS, CDR2 YFSETQ. The V and J ends lost 3 bases and 0 bases respectively, with 15 bases between them.

The J gene is TRBJ1-5, the V gene TRBV27, with TRBD1 as a possible D gene (6 bases). From germline, CDR1 is MNHEY and CDR2 SMNVEV (reference sequence). The CDR3 totals 14 residues. Trimming removed 2 bases from V and 7 bases from J, with 12 bases in between. This chain's CDR3 is CASSLQGPGQPQHF. The DNA for the CDR3 is TGTGCCAGCAGTTTACAGGGGCCGGGGCAGCCCCAGCATTTT.